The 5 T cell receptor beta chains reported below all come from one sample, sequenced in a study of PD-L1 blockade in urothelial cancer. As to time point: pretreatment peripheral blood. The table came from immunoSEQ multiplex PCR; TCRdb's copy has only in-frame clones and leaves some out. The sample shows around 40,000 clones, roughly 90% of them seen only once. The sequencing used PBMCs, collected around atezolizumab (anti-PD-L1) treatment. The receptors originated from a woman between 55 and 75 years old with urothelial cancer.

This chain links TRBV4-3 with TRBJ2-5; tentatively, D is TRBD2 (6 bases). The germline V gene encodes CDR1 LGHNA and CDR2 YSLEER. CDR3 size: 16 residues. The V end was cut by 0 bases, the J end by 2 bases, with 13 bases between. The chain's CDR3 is CASSQDGREDQETQYF. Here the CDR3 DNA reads TGCGCCAGCAGCCAAGATGGCAGGGAGGATCAAGAGACCCAGTACTTC.

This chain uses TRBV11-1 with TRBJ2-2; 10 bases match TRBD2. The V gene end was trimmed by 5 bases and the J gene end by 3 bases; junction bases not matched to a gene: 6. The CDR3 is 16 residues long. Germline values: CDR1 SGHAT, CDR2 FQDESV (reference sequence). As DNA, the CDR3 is TGTGCCAGCAGCCCGCCGCTAGCGGGAGACACCGGGGAGCTGTTTTTT. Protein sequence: CASSPPLAGDTGELFF.

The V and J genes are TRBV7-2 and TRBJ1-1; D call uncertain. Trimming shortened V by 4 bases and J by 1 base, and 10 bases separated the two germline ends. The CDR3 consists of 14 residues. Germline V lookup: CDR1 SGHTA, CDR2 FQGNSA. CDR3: CASSWGGQNTEAFF. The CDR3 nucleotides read TGTGCCAGCAGCTGGGGAGGGCAGAACACTGAAGCTTTCTTT.

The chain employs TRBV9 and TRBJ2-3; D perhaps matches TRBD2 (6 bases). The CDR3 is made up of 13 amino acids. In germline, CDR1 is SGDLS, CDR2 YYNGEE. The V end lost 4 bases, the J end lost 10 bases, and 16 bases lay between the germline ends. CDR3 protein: CASSLNVREAQYF. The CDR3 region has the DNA TGTGCCAGCAGCTTAAATGTGCGGGAAGCGCAGTATTTT.

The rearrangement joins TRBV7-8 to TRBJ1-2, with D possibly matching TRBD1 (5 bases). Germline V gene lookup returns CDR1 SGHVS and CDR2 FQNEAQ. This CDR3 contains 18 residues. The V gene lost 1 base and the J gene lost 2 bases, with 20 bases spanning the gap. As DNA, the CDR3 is TGTGCCAGCAGCTTAGTGCCGCTGGAAACAGGTTGGAACTATGGCTACACCTTC. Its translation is CASSLVPLETGWNYGYTF.